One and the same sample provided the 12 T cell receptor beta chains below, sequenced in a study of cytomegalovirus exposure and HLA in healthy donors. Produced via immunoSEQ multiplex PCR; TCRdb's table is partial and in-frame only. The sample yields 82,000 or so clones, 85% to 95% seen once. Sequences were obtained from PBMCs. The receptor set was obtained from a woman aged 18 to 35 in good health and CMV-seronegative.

The CDR3 DNA follows: TGTGCCAGCAGCGTAGTTGGGGGGGGCGACATTCAGTACTTC. This translates into CASSVVGGGDIQYF. The chain employs TRBV9 and TRBJ2-4, with D perhaps TRBD2 (7 bases). Germline CDR1 is SGDLS and CDR2 is YYNGEE. Trimming pared 0 bases from V and 8 bases from J, leaving 12 bases between. The CDR3 totals 14 residues.

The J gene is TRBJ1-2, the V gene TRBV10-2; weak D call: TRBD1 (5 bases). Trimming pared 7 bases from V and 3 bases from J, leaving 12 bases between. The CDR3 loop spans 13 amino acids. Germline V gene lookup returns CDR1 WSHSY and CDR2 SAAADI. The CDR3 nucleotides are TGCGCCAGCAAGGGGTCCGGAGACTATGGCTACACCTTC. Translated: CASKGSGDYGYTF.

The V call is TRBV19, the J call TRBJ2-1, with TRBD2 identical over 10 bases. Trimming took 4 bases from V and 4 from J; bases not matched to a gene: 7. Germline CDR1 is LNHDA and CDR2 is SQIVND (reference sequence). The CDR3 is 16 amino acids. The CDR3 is CASSKSGLAKYNEQFF. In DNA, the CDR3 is TGTGCCAGTAGTAAGTCGGGACTAGCGAAATACAATGAGCAGTTCTTC.

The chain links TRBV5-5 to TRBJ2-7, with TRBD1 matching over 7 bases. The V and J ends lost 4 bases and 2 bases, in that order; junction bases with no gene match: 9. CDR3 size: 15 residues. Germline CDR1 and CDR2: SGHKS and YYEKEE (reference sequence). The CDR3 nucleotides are TGTGCCAGCAGCCTCACCCGGGACAGAACCTACGAGCAGTACTTC. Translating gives CASSLTRDRTYEQYF.

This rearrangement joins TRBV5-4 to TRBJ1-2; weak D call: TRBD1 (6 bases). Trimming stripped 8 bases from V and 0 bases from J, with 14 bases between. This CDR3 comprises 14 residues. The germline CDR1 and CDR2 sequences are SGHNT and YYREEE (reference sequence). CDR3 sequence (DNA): TGTGCCAGTTGGGACATCATGTCTAACTATGGCTACACCTTC. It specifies CASWDIMSNYGYTF.

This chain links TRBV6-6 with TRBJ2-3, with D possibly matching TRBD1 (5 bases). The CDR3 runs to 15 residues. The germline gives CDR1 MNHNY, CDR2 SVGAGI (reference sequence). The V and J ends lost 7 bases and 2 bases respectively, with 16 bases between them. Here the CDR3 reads CASKNPQGTTDTQYF. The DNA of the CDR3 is TGTGCCAGCAAGAATCCGCAGGGAACCACAGATACGCAGTATTTT.

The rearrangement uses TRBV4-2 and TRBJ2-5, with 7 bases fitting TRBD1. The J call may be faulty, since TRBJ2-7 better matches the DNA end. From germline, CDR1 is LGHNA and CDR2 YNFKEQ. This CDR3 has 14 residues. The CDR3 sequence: CASSQGQGDYEQYF. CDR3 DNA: TGTGCCAGCAGCCAAGGGCAGGGGGATTACGAGCAGTACTTC.

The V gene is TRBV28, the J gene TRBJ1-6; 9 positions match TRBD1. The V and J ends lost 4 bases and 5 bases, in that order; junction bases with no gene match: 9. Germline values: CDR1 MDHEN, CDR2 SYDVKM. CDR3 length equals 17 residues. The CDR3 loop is CASSSPQGATNNSPLHF. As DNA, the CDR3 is TGTGCCAGCAGTTCACCACAGGGGGCGACGAATAATTCACCCCTCCACTTT. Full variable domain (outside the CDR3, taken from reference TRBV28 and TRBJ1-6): DVKVTQSSRYLVKRTGEKVFLECVQDMDHENMFWYRQDPGLGLRLIYFSYDVKMKEKGDIPEGYSVSREKKERFSLILESASTNQTSMYLCASSSPQGATNNSPLHFGNGTRLTVT.

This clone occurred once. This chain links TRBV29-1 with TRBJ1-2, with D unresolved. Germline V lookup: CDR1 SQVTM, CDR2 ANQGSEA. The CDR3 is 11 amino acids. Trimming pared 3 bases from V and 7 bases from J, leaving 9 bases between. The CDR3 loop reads CSVDSRPGYTF. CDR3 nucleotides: TGCAGCGTTGATTCCAGGCCTGGCTACACCTTC.

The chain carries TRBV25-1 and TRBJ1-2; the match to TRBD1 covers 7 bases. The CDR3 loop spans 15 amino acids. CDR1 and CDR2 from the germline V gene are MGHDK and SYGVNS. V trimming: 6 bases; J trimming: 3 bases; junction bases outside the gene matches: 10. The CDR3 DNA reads TGTGCCAGCAGAGCCTCGACAGGGTGGGACTATGGCTACACCTTC. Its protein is CASRASTGWDYGYTF.

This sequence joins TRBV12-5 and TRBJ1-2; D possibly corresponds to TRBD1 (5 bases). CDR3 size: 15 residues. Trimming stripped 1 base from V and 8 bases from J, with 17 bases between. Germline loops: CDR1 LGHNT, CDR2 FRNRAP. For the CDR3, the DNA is TGTGCTAGTGGTTTGGACCCCGGGGGGGGAGAGGGCTACACCTTC. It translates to CASGLDPGGGEGYTF. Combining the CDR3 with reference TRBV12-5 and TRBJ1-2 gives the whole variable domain DARVTQTPRHKVTEMGQEVTMRCQPILGHNTVFWYRQTMMQGLELLAYFRNRAPLDDSGMPKDRFSAEMPDATLATLKIQPSEPRDSAVYFCASGLDPGGGEGYTFGSGTRLTVV.

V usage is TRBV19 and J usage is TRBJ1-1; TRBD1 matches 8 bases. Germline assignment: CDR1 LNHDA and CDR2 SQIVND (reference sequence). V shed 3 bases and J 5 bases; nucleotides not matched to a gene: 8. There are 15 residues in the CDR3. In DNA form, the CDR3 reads TGTGCCAGTAGTATGGGTCGACAGGGGTGGACTGAAGCTTTCTTT. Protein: CASSMGRQGWTEAFF.